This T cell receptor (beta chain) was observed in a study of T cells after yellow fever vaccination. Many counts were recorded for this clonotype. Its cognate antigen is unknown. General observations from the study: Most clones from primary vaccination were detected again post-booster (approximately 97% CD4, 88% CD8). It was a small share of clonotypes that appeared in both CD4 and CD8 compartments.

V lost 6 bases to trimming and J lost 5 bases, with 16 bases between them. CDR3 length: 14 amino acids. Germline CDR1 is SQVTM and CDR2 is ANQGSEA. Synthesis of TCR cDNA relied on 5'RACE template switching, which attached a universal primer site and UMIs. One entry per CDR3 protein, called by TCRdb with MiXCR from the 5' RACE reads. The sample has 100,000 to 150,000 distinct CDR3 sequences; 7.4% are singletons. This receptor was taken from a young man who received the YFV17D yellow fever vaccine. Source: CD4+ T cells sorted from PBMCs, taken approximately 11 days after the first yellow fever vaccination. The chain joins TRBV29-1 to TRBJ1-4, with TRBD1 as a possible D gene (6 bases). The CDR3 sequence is CSVRAGAENEKLFF. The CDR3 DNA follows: TGCAGCGTACGGGCGGGGGCAGAAAATGAAAAACTGTTTTTT.